This T cell receptor beta chain was sequenced during a study of blood T cell repertoires in COVID-19. Background on the study: The United States, Italy and Spain provided the acute and convalescent COVID-19 samples. In each case, the material was cDNA or gDNA derived from T cells, B-cell-depleted T cells, or PBMCs.

Under the authors' procedure: Nucleated cell counts were estimated from reference gene primer amplification. This table comes from immunoSEQ multiplex PCR, and its TCRdb copy is limited to in-frame clones, with some not included. The V and J calls and clone size were taken over from that table, and D and trimming were inferred from the DNA. The table has about 200,000 clones, around 84% seen once; the top ten hold roughly 13%. This CDR3 region has 14 residues. The germline V gene has CDR1 MDHEN and CDR2 SYDVKM. V dropped 5 bases and J dropped 2 bases, with 12 bases sitting between them. The receptor was derived from a human donor in a cohort sampled during active COVID-19. Specimen: peripheral blood. The J gene is TRBJ1-1, the V gene TRBV28, with a weak D call TRBD1 (5 bases). The DNA of the CDR3 is TGTGCCAGCAGTCTGACGGGGGGTAACACTGAAGCTTTCTTT. Protein sequence: CASSLTGGNTEAFF. Complete variable domain (other parts from reference TRBV28 and TRBJ1-1): DVKVTQSSRYLVKRTGEKVFLECVQDMDHENMFWYRQDPGLGLRLIYFSYDVKMKEKGDIPEGYSVSREKKERFSLILESASTNQTSMYLCASSLTGGNTEAFFGQGTRLTVV.